The 18 T cell receptor beta chains below were found in one sample sequenced in a study of T cells in Graves' hyperthyroidism and ophthalmopathy. Amplification of TCR beta CDR3 regions was performed using RNA transcripts as template. HTBI primers were the set used in a first-round RT-PCR of the TCR CDR3. TCRdb reprocessed the multiplex PCR reads via MiXCR and lists one record per CDR3 protein. Of hundreds of thousands of distinct CDR3 sequences detected, around 15% appear once; the ten largest clones hold around 3.9%. Sequenced sample: blood. The receptors derive from a woman aged 25 to 45 with Graves' hyperthyroidism.

This clonotype was detected a few times. V usage is TRBV6-1 and J usage is TRBJ1-1; no clear D gene. Germline V gene sequence: CDR1 MNHNS, CDR2 SASEGT. Trimming shortened V by 8 bases and J by 1 base, and 17 bases separated the two germline ends. The CDR3 is made up of 15 amino acids. CDR3 region: CASRAARQSNTEAFF. DNA for the CDR3: TGTGCCAGCCGAGCTGCCCGGCAGTCGAACACTGAAGCTTTCTTT.

This clonotype was counted ten times or more. The CDR3, as DNA: TGTGCCAGCAGTTTTCACGCCGGGGCTACTGAGGTGGGAGAGCAGTACTTC. It yields the protein CASSFHAGATEVGEQYF. The chain recombines TRBV28 with TRBJ2-7; D may be TRBD1 or TRBD2 (5 bases each). Germline assignment: CDR1 MDHEN and CDR2 SYDVKM. The CDR3 covers 17 residues. V was clipped by 3 bases and J by 7 bases, with 25 bases between them.

Only a few counts were recorded for this clonotype. The genes are TRBV7-9 and TRBJ1-2; no reliable D call. Looked up from germline, CDR1 is SEHNR and CDR2 is FQNEAQ (reference sequence). The CDR3 length is 15 residues. V lost 6 bases and J lost 5, with 19 bases in between. The CDR3: CASSFLTWERYGYTF. The CDR3 region has the DNA TGTGCCAGCAGTTTTTTGACTTGGGAGAGGTATGGCTACACCTTC.

Of note for this clonotype: A read error may be the cause here, since a much bigger clone is one base away. The CDR3 loop reads CARARGSYEQYF. The CDR3 DNA reads TGTGCCAGAGCAAGGGGTTCCTACGAGCAGTACTTC. The chain links TRBV2 to TRBJ2-7, with D maybe TRBD1 (5 bases). Germline CDR1 and CDR2: SNHLY and FYNNEI. V lost 9 bases and J lost 1, with 10 bases in between. The CDR3 covers 12 residues.

The gene calls are TRBV12-5 and TRBJ2-6; D unresolved. Per the germline V gene, CDR1 is LGHNT and CDR2 is FRNRAP. V was pared by 5 bases and J by 0 bases, with 5 bases between. The CDR3 length is 14 residues. DNA for the CDR3: TGTGCTAGTGGTGCAAGCTCTGGGGCCAACGTCCTGACTTTC. Translated, it gives CASGASSGANVLTF.

The chain links TRBV6-5 to TRBJ2-7; TRBD2 is a possible D gene (7 bases). The V gene's germline CDR1 is MNHEY and CDR2 SVGAGI. The CDR3 totals 14 residues. V was shortened by 2 bases and J by 7 bases, with 15 bases between the two germline ends. CDR3 nucleotides: TGTGCCAGCAGTTACGGGGGAGAGGGGGGGGAGCAGTACTTC. Translating gives CASSYGGEGGEQYF.

This clonotype was counted at least ten times. The chain couples TRBV11-2 to TRBJ2-3, with 11 bases fitting TRBD2. The length of the CDR3 is 16 residues. V was pared by 3 bases and J by 2 bases, with 4 bases of the junction left unmatched. Germline assignment: CDR1 SGHAT and CDR2 FQNNGV. The DNA for the CDR3 is TGTGCCAGCAGCTTCGGGACTAGCGGATCCACAGATACGCAGTATTTT. Its translation: CASSFGTSGSTDTQYF.

V is TRBV5-1 and J is TRBJ2-1; 8 bases line up with TRBD1. The V segment lost 5 bases and the J segment 2 bases; nucleotides outside the gene matches: 9. The CDR3 spans 16 residues. CDR1 SGHRS and CDR2 YFSETQ come from the germline V gene. The CDR3 sequence is CASRPDRGDTYNEQFF. The CDR3 DNA sequence: TGCGCCAGCAGGCCCGACAGGGGCGACACCTACAATGAGCAGTTCTTC.

This clonotype was seen only a few times. The chain is built from TRBV2 and TRBJ2-2; 9 bases are shared with TRBD2. Germline CDR1 and CDR2: SNHLY and FYNNEI. This CDR3 comprises 18 residues. V gave up 5 bases and J gave up 5 bases; unmatched junction bases: 15. CDR3 nucleotide sequence: TGTGCCAGCAGTCTTTATTCGGGAGCGGGAGGAGGAACCGGGGAGCTGTTTTTT. Residues: CASSLYSGAGGGTGELFF. Using reference TRBV2 and TRBJ2-2 for the parts outside the CDR3, the full variable domain is EPEVTQTPSHQVTQMGQEVILRCVPISNHLYFYWYRQILGQKVEFLVSFYNNEISEKSEIFDDQFSVERPDGSNFTLKIRSTKLEDSAMYFCASSLYSGAGGGTGELFFGEGSRLTVL.

In its sample, this clonotype was seen many times. V and J are TRBV5-1 and TRBJ2-7, with 7 bases fitting TRBD1. Germline V gene sequence: CDR1 SGHRS, CDR2 YFSETQ. There are 15 residues in the CDR3. With V trimmed by 1 base and J by 1 base, 5 bases remained unmatched. The CDR3 nucleotides are TGCGCCAGCAGCTTGCGACAGGGTGGGTCCTACGAGCAGTACTTC. Translated: CASSLRQGGSYEQYF. The full variable domain, its missing parts supplied by reference TRBV5-1 and TRBJ2-7, is KAGVTQTPRYLIKTRGQQVTLSCSPISGHRSVSWYQQTPGQGLQFLFEYFSETQRNKGNFPGRFSGRQFSNSRSEMNVSTLELGDSALYLCASSLRQGGSYEQYFGPGTRLTVT.

This chain links TRBV12-3 or TRBV12-4 with TRBJ2-1, with 12 bases identical to TRBD2. The junction had 7 bases not matched to a gene; V was cut back by 5 bases and J by 5 bases. The CDR3 length is 16 residues. CDR3 loop: CASSRLAGAGDNEQFF. CDR3 coding DNA: TGTGCCAGCAGTCGACTAGCGGGAGCAGGAGACAATGAGCAGTTCTTC.

This clonotype was counted at least ten times. The chain couples TRBV18 to TRBJ1-1; D gene ambiguous. Germline CDR1 and CDR2: KGHSH and LQKENI. The CDR3 is made up of 13 amino acids. V gave up 8 bases and J gave up 0 bases, with 10 bases separating them. In DNA form, the CDR3 reads TGTGCCAGCAGTCCGGCCATGAACACTGAAGCTTTCTTT. Translation gives CASSPAMNTEAFF.

The rearrangement uses TRBV20-1 and TRBJ2-3; tentatively, D is TRBD1 or TRBD2 (5 bases each). Trimming removed 3 bases from V and 3 bases from J, with 10 bases in between. This CDR3 spans 13 amino acids. CDR1 and CDR2 from the germline V gene are DFQATT and SNEGSKA (reference sequence). The CDR3 protein is CSASWGITDTQYF. The CDR3 DNA sequence: TGCAGTGCTAGTTGGGGGATTACAGATACGCAGTATTTT.

This clonotype showed up many times. The genes are TRBV30 and TRBJ2-7, with a tentative D call TRBD2 (6 bases). This CDR3 is 15 amino acids long. V was shortened by 2 bases and J by 3 bases, with 17 bases between the two germline ends. Germline V CDR1 and CDR2: GTSNPN, SVGIG (reference sequence). The chain's CDR3 is CAWSLGVGSGYEQYF. For the CDR3, the DNA is TGTGCCTGGAGTCTTGGGGTGGGTAGCGGCTACGAGCAGTACTTC.

This clonotype came up many times. This chain uses TRBV28 with TRBJ2-7; weak D call: TRBD2 (6 bases). The CDR3 totals 14 residues. V lost 5 bases to trimming and J lost 3 bases, with 14 bases between them. Germline loops: CDR1 MDHEN, CDR2 SYDVKM. The DNA for the CDR3 is TGTGCCAGCAGTCTAACGGGACTCCACTACGAGCAGTACTTC. Its translation: CASSLTGLHYEQYF.

The J gene is TRBJ1-4, the V gene TRBV18; D remains unclear. This CDR3 comprises 15 residues. Germline V CDR1 and CDR2: KGHSH, LQKENI. The V end lost 2 bases, the J end lost 1 base, and 8 bases lay between the germline ends. CDR3 sequence (DNA): TGTGCCAGCTCACCAGCCAGTTTAACTAATGAAAAACTGTTTTTT. Translating gives CASSPASLTNEKLFF.

This clonotype has at least ten counts. This rearrangement joins TRBV28 to TRBJ2-3; 8 bases agree with TRBD2. This CDR3 contains 14 residues. V shed 10 bases, J shed 3 bases, and the junction held 9 bases outside the gene matches. CDR1 and CDR2 (germline): MDHEN, SYDVKM. CDR3 loop: CAIHVGTSTDTQYF. The CDR3 nucleotides are TGTGCCATACACGTCGGGACTAGTACAGATACGCAGTATTTT.

This clonotype was recorded many times. This chain links TRBV18 with TRBJ2-7, with D perhaps TRBD1 or TRBD2 (5 bases each). Germline CDR1 and CDR2: KGHSH and LQKENI. The CDR3 runs to 15 residues. V lost 4 bases and J 1 base, leaving 14 bases between the germline ends. Here the CDR3 DNA reads TGTGCCAGCTCACTGTACCGGGACGGATCCTACGAGCAGTACTTC. This translates into CASSLYRDGSYEQYF.